The following is a TCR beta chain sequence with its context. What it binds is not known. The PCR contained 60 Vbeta and 13 Jbeta primers. The repertoire was sequenced with immunoSEQ multiplex PCR; TCRdb's copy has only in-frame clones and lacks some. The sample lists tens of thousands of clones, about 65% occurring once. The donors (healthy individuals) were bone marrow donors. Nominal health characterized the donors when sampled, though unrecorded immune exposures were likely. The data were taken from a study of cytomegalovirus exposure and HLA in healthy donors. The study, taken as a whole, reports: With later analysis, a missense DCLRE1C variant became linked to TCR beta V- and J-gene trimming. TCR beta V segments were, for the most part, productive about 87% or about 30% of the time in an earlier analysis.

The CDR3 runs 18 residues. From germline, CDR1 is MNHEY and CDR2 SMNVEV (reference sequence). With V trimmed by 6 bases and J by 1 base, 13 bases remained unmatched. The material sequenced was PBMCs. The V and J genes are TRBV27 and TRBJ2-1; the match to TRBD2 covers 9 bases. This TCR derives from a middle-aged man in good health and CMV-seropositive. CDR3 DNA sequence: TGTGCCAGCAGGCCAAAGGGTCCGGGACTAGCATCCTACAATGAGCAGTTCTTC. Its protein product is CASRPKGPGLASYNEQFF.